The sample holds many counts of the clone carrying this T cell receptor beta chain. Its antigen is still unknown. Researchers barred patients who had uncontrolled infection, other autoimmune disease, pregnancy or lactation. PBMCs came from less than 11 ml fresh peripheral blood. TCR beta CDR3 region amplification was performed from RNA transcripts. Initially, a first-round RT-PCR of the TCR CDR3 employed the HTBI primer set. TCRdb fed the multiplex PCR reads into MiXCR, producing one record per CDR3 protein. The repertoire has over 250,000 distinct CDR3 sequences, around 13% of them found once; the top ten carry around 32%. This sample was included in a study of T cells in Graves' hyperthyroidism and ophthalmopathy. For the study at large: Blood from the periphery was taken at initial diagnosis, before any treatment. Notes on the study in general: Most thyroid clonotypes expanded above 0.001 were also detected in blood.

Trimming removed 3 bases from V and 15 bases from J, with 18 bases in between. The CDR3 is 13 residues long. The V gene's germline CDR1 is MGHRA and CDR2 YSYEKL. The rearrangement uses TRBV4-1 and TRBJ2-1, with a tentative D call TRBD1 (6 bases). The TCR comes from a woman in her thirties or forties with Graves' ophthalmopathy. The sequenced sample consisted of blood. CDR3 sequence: CASSQVAGQTGFF. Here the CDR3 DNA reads TGCGCCAGCAGCCAGGTAGCCGGACAGACTGGGTTCTTC.